The 29 T cell receptor beta chains in this list originate from one sample, sequenced in a study of blood T cell repertoires in COVID-19. Sequenced by immunoSEQ multiplex PCR; TCRdb stores in-frame clones only, minus some. The sample holds approximately 190,000 clones, about 88% seen once. What was sequenced was peripheral blood. The receptors here all came from a middle-aged woman who had recovered from COVID-19.

The chain recombines TRBV19 with TRBJ1-1; D is perhaps TRBD1 (6 bases). The CDR3 has 15 amino acids. Germline lookup yields CDR1 LNHDA and CDR2 SQIVND (reference sequence). Trimming removed 4 bases from V and 1 base from J, with 13 bases in between. The CDR3: CASSTHREGNTEAFF. The CDR3 coding sequence is TGTGCCAGTAGTACACACAGGGAAGGGAACACTGAAGCTTTCTTT.

This chain connects TRBV6-5 to TRBJ2-7, with D perhaps TRBD1 (6 bases). Germline CDR1 and CDR2: MNHEY and SVGAGI. The germline V and J ends were trimmed by 4 bases and 0 bases, with 10 bases remaining between them. CDR3 length: 14 amino acids. Here the CDR3 reads CASSSTGDSYEQYF. CDR3 DNA: TGTGCCAGCAGTTCGACAGGAGACTCCTACGAGCAGTACTTC.

The rearrangement uses TRBV15 and TRBJ2-6, with D perhaps matching TRBD1 (7 bases). The CDR3 loop spans 18 amino acids. Trimming took off 1 base at V and 1 base at J, with 14 bases between the two ends. Germline loops: CDR1 LNHNV, CDR2 YYDKDF (reference sequence). The CDR3 nucleotides are TGTGCCACCAGCAGAGGCGGAGGGGGCAATTCTGGGGCCAACGTCCTGACTTTC. It codes for CATSRGGGGNSGANVLTF.

This chain joins TRBV27 and TRBJ1-4; TRBD1 agrees at 7 bases. This CDR3 is built from 17 residues. CDR1 is MNHEY, CDR2 SMNVEV, per germline (reference sequence). Germline trimming cut 0 bases from V and 4 bases from J; bases unmatched to any gene: 8. The CDR3 bases are TGTGCCAGCAGTTTATCAGTCGCTGGGACAGATAATGAAAAACTGTTTTTT. Encoded protein: CASSLSVAGTDNEKLFF.

The chain uses TRBV19 and TRBJ1-5, with D unresolved. The length of the CDR3 is 15 residues. Germline V gene sequence: CDR1 LNHDA, CDR2 SQIVND (reference sequence). The CDR3 coding sequence is TGTGGAACCGGGGATACTCAACTTAGCAATCAGCCCCAGCATTTT. Translating gives CGTGDTQLSNQPQHF.

The V and J genes are TRBV28 and TRBJ1-2, with a tentative D call TRBD1 (5 bases). The CDR3 is made up of 14 amino acids. Trimming took 2 bases from V and 3 from J, leaving 10 bases between them. In germline, CDR1 is MDHEN, CDR2 SYDVKM. CDR3 sequence (DNA): TGTGCCAGCAGTTTACCCAGGGAGGACTATGGCTACACCTTC. Protein product: CASSLPREDYGYTF.

The chain recombines TRBV28 with TRBJ1-6; a possible D gene is TRBD1 (5 bases). Germline V gene sequence: CDR1 MDHEN, CDR2 SYDVKM. CDR3 length: 15 amino acids. The V end lost 10 bases, the J end lost 9 bases, and 22 bases lay between the germline ends. In nucleotides, the CDR3 is TGTGCCACCTGGGGGGGTAGTGTTTTAGGTTCACCCCTCCACTTT. As protein: CATWGGSVLGSPLHF.

This chain joins TRBV29-1 and TRBJ2-1, with 11 bases matching TRBD2. The CDR3 is 15 amino acids. Germline values: CDR1 SQVTM, CDR2 ANQGSEA. V shed 4 bases and J 4 bases; nucleotides not matched to a gene: 6. CDR3 loop: CSVATSGTLYNEQFF. CDR3 nucleotides: TGCAGCGTTGCGACTAGCGGGACCTTATACAATGAGCAGTTCTTC.

The V call is TRBV5-5, the J call TRBJ2-7; the match to TRBD1 covers 9 bases. The germline V gene encodes CDR1 SGHKS and CDR2 YYEKEE (reference sequence). V shed 4 bases and J 4 bases; nucleotides not matched to a gene: 12. CDR3 length equals 16 residues. For the CDR3, the DNA is TGTGCCAGCAGCCCTAGACAGGGGGTAAACAGGTACGAGCAGTACTTC. Translation: CASSPRQGVNRYEQYF.

V and J are TRBV3-1 (or the pseudogene TRBV3-2) and TRBJ1-2; tentative D call: TRBD1 (5 bases). CDR3 size: 15 residues. Trimming cost V 0 bases and J 5 bases, with 13 bases left between them. The V gene's germline CDR1 is LGHDT and CDR2 YNNKEL (reference sequence). CDR3 amino acids: CASSQEMPGRYGYTF. CDR3 coding DNA: TGTGCCAGCAGCCAAGAAATGCCAGGGAGGTATGGCTACACCTTC.

The rearrangement joins TRBV3-1 (or the pseudogene TRBV3-2) to TRBJ2-1, with D possibly TRBD2 on 6 matching bases. The CDR3 covers 15 residues. Germline assignment: CDR1 LGHDT and CDR2 YNNKEL (reference sequence). Trimming stripped 4 bases from V and 5 bases from J, with 15 bases between. The CDR3 spells CASSPPSGGDNEQFF. The CDR3 coding sequence is TGTGCCAGCAGCCCCCCCTCGGGCGGGGACAATGAGCAGTTCTTC.

The chain combines TRBV5-6 with TRBJ2-5; TRBD2 matches at 8 bases. The CDR3 sequence is 15 residues long. Germline trimming cut 0 bases from V and 1 base from J; bases unmatched to any gene: 2. The V gene's germline CDR1 is SGHDT and CDR2 YYEEEE. CDR3 sequence reads: CASSLAGGPQETQYF. CDR3 DNA: TGTGCCAGCAGCTTGGCGGGAGGGCCCCAAGAGACCCAGTACTTC.

The chain has TRBV29-1 and TRBJ1-2, with 10 positions matching TRBD1. Germline values: CDR1 SQVTM, CDR2 ANQGSEA. V dropped 4 bases and J dropped 3; count of bases not matched to a gene: 14. The CDR3 is 17 amino acids. The CDR3 reads CSVGRQGANSLDYGYTF. For the CDR3, the DNA is TGCAGCGTTGGGCGACAGGGGGCTAACTCGCTAGACTATGGCTACACCTTC.

The chain is built from TRBV2 and TRBJ2-3; 7 bases are a match to TRBD2. The germline gives CDR1 SNHLY, CDR2 FYNNEI. Trimming at V came to 4 bases and at J to 4 bases, leaving 8 bases not matched to a gene. This CDR3 is built from 15 residues. The CDR3 nucleotides are TGTGCCAGCAGTGCAGGACTAGGGGTTTCAGATACGCAGTATTTT. This gives the protein CASSAGLGVSDTQYF.

This chain connects TRBV7-9 to TRBJ2-4; D is possibly TRBD2 (5 bases). The CDR3 length is 17 residues. V lost 4 bases to trimming and J lost 0 bases, with 16 bases between them. From germline, CDR1 is SEHNR and CDR2 FQNEAQ (reference sequence). CDR3 nucleotides: TGTGCCAGCAGCTCCTTATTCAGCGAGGGAGCCAAAAACATTCAGTACTTC. Encoded protein: CASSSLFSEGAKNIQYF.

The V call is TRBV3-1 (or the pseudogene TRBV3-2), the J call TRBJ1-2; tentative D call: TRBD1 (5 bases). Between the trimmed V and J ends, which lost 4 bases and 5 bases, there was a span of 14 bases. The CDR3 has 14 residues. Looked up from germline, CDR1 is LGHDT and CDR2 is YNNKEL (reference sequence). The CDR3 region is CASSPRDSGYGYTF. CDR3 DNA: TGTGCCAGCAGCCCCCGGGACTCCGGGTATGGCTACACCTTC.

This chain links TRBV19 with TRBJ2-3, with 11 bases that match TRBD2. This CDR3 spans 20 amino acids. Germline CDR1 reads LNHDA; CDR2 reads SQIVND (reference sequence). The V segment lost 5 bases and the J segment 3 bases; nucleotides outside the gene matches: 19. The CDR3 nucleotides read TGTGCCAGTAGTCCCGAAGCACTAGCGGGAGATCATAGGGGGACAGATACGCAGTATTTT. Residues: CASSPEALAGDHRGTDTQYF.

This clone was seen only once. V usage is TRBV19 and J usage is TRBJ2-1, with 7 bases aligning to TRBD2. The CDR3 length is 16 residues. With V trimmed by 3 bases and J by 3 bases, 8 bases remained unmatched. CDR1 is LNHDA, CDR2 SQIVND, per germline (reference sequence). DNA of the CDR3: TGTGCCAGTAGTATCTCTGGCGGGAGACTCTACAATGAGCAGTTCTTC. Translating gives CASSISGGRLYNEQFF.

V and J are TRBV23-1 and TRBJ1-3, with 9 nucleotides matching TRBD1. TRBV23-1 is an ORF, and what it does is uncertain. The CDR3 contains 13 residues. After removal of 2 bases from V and 7 bases from J, the junction contained 0 bases not matched to a gene. Written as DNA, the CDR3 is TGCGCCAGCAGTCAAGGGACAGGGAACACCATATATTTT. Residues: CASSQGTGNTIYF.

The gene calls are TRBV18 and TRBJ2-6; 9 nucleotides agree with TRBD1. The CDR3 consists of 18 residues. V lost 4 bases to trimming and J lost 0 bases; unmatched junction nucleotides: 7. Germline values: CDR1 KGHSH, CDR2 LQKENI. CDR3 region: CASSLSTGGSSGANVLTF. The CDR3 nucleotides are TGTGCCAGCTCACTATCGACAGGGGGGAGCTCTGGGGCCAACGTCCTGACTTTC.

The genes are TRBV6-5 and TRBJ2-1; TRBD2 matches at 7 bases. Looked up from germline, CDR1 is MNHEY and CDR2 is SVGAGI. The CDR3 consists of 16 residues. Germline trimming cut 2 bases from V and 7 bases from J; bases unmatched to any gene: 11. The CDR3 protein is CASSYTSAPLLNEQFF. The CDR3 DNA reads TGTGCCAGCAGTTACACTAGCGCTCCCTTATTGAATGAGCAGTTCTTC.

The sample holds a few counts of this clone. The rearrangement joins TRBV20-1 to TRBJ2-7, with TRBD1 matching over 8 bases. The CDR3 has 16 amino acids. CDR1 and CDR2 (germline): DFQATT, SNEGSKA (reference sequence). V gave up 3 bases and J gave up 6 bases; unmatched junction bases: 16. The DNA of the CDR3 is TGCAGTGCTAGTGACCGGGACAGGATATTGGGGGGCGAGCAGTACTTC. Translating it yields CSASDRDRILGGEQYF.

The gene calls are TRBV4-3 and TRBJ2-7; D might be TRBD1 (6 bases). The CDR3 covers 14 residues. The ends were cut back, 2 bases at V and 5 bases at J, with 13 bases in the middle. Germline assignment: CDR1 LGHNA and CDR2 YSLEER. The CDR3 reads CASSQTGSSDEQYF. The CDR3 DNA reads as TGCGCCAGCAGCCAAACAGGGTCTTCGGACGAGCAGTACTTC.

This clone was seen more than once but under ten times. The chain employs TRBV5-5 and TRBJ1-2; a weak D match, TRBD1 (6 bases). The germline V gene has CDR1 SGHKS and CDR2 YYEKEE (reference sequence). The CDR3 loop spans 13 amino acids. V lost 0 bases, J lost 3 bases, and 6 bases lay in between. The CDR3: CASSLGTDYGYTF. The CDR3 nucleotides read TGTGCCAGCAGCTTGGGGACAGACTATGGCTACACCTTC.

This chain connects TRBV6-5 to TRBJ2-2; D is uncertain. CDR1 and CDR2 from the germline V gene are MNHEY and SVGAGI. V was shortened by 6 bases and J by 3 bases, with 11 bases between the two germline ends. This CDR3 is built from 14 residues. In DNA, the CDR3 is TGTGCCAGCAGAAGAATGGCGGACACCGGGGAGCTGTTTTTT. This encodes CASRRMADTGELFF.

A word on this clone: Different DNA sequences within this sample yield the same CDR3. This chain connects TRBV27 to TRBJ1-3, with 7 positions matching TRBD1. This CDR3 is built from 13 residues. The V gene end was trimmed by 5 bases and the J gene end by 4 bases; junction bases not matched to a gene: 2. Germline V gene sequence: CDR1 MNHEY, CDR2 SMNVEV (reference sequence). CDR3 sequence: CASSPTGGNTIYF. As DNA, the CDR3 is TGTGCCAGCAGTCCGACAGGGGGAAACACCATATATTTT.

The genes are TRBV29-1 and TRBJ2-6, with D possibly matching TRBD1 (6 bases). CDR1 and CDR2 (germline): SQVTM, ANQGSEA. The CDR3 length is 16 residues. Between the trimmed V and J ends, which lost 6 bases and 0 bases, there was a span of 15 bases. The CDR3 sequence: CSVSRDTDSGANVLTF. The CDR3 bases are TGCAGCGTCAGCCGGGACACCGACTCTGGGGCCAACGTCCTGACTTTC.

This chain links TRBV21-1 with TRBJ2-2; the table's D call TRBD2 went unverified against the DNA. TRBV21-1 is given as a pseudogene. The CDR3 loop spans 17 amino acids. CDR3 DNA sequence: TGTGCCAGCAGCAAAGAGCCAAGCGGGAGGAACACCGGGGAGCTGTTTTTT. Protein: CASSKEPSGRNTGELFF.

This chain uses TRBV20-1 with TRBJ2-1; 7 bases line up with TRBD2. Germline lookup yields CDR1 DFQATT and CDR2 SNEGSKA (reference sequence). The CDR3 has 10 residues. V shed 7 bases, J shed 7 bases, and the junction held 1 base outside the gene matches. The CDR3 loop reads CSGGGNEQFF. DNA of the CDR3: TGCAGTGGGGGAGGGAATGAGCAGTTCTTC.